The entry below gives a single T cell receptor beta chain sequence along with its context. As defined, naive CD8 cells were CD45RO-negative and positively selected for CCR7, with terminally differentiated effector memory CD45RA+ cells excluded. Deep was the level at which the assay was run. The assay was immunoSEQ multiplex PCR, and TCRdb's table has in-frame clones only and misses some. The data contain 450,000 to 700,000 clones, about 95% of them singletons. These data come from a study of shared clonotypes between healthy human individuals. Study-wide context: With ages of 18 to 49, the donors were a couple of women and a few men.

The CDR3 covers 13 residues. Trimming cost V 6 bases and J 1 base, with 6 bases left between them. Germline loops: CDR1 SNHLY, CDR2 FYNNEI. Input material: naive CD8+ T cells sorted from blood. This rearrangement joins TRBV2 to TRBJ2-2, with D maybe TRBD1 (5 bases). This receptor was obtained from a woman aged 30 to 39 in good health. This chain's CDR3 is CASRGRNTGELFF. CDR3 DNA: TGTGCCAGCAGGGGGCGGAACACCGGGGAGCTGTTTTTT.